This TCR beta chain was recorded in a study of Graves' ophthalmopathy and Graves' hyperthyroidism. As the template, RNA transcripts were used to amplify TCR beta CDR3 regions. The workflow started with a first-round RT-PCR run with HTBI primers and then moved on to a second-round multiplex PCR. TCRdb re-called the multiplex PCR reads through MiXCR, storing one row per CDR3 protein. The top ten clones hold about 40% of a sample with hundreds of thousands of distinct CDR3 sequences, roughly a fifth of them seen once. Having ophthalmopathy, the donors showed moderate-to-severe activity, CAS ≥3 and NOSPECS ≥4, with disease lasting under 3 months. Patients were diagnosed from clinical symptoms, serum thyroxine, TRAb, thyroid ultrasound and orbital computed tomography. The PBMCs were taken from about 10 ml of fresh peripheral blood. The CDR3 loop spans 14 amino acids. V was shortened by 8 bases and J by 0 bases, with 8 bases between the two germline ends. Per the germline V gene, CDR1 is SNHLY and CDR2 is FYNNEI.

The clonotype comes from a woman in her forties or fifties with Graves' ophthalmopathy. J is TRBJ2-6 and V is TRBV2, with a weak D call TRBD1 (6 bases). The material sequenced was peripheral blood. The CDR3 bases are TGTGCCAGCGAAGGGGGCTCTGGGGCCAACGTCCTGACTTTC. Its translation is CASEGGSGANVLTF. The full variable domain, completed using reference TRBV2 and TRBJ2-6, is EPEVTQTPSHQVTQMGQEVILRCVPISNHLYFYWYRQILGQKVEFLVSFYNNEISEKSEIFDDQFSVERPDGSNFTLKIRSTKLEDSAMYFCASEGGSGANVLTFGAGSRLTVL.